These 30 T cell receptor beta chains originate from one sample sequenced in a study of shared clonotypes between healthy human individuals. Generated by immunoSEQ multiplex PCR, the TCRdb table keeps only in-frame clones and is missing some. This sample has 1,500,000 or so clones, with approximately 98.5% found just once. What was sequenced was naive CD4+ T cells sorted from blood. The subset denotes: CD45RA+ positively selected. Every receptor here comes from a man aged 25 to 40 in good health.

The chain employs TRBV4-1 and TRBJ1-4; D not certain. Germline lookup yields CDR1 MGHRA and CDR2 YSYEKL. This CDR3 is built from 14 residues. V was trimmed by 3 bases and J by 0 bases, leaving 5 bases between them. CDR3 coding DNA: TGCGCCAGCAGCCACATTGCAACTAATGAAAAACTGTTTTTT. Residues: CASSHIATNEKLFF.

The V call is TRBV9, the J call TRBJ2-1; the D gene is possibly TRBD2 (5 bases). This CDR3 spans 14 amino acids. Trimming cost V 0 bases and J 9 bases, with 13 bases left between them. Germline V gene lookup returns CDR1 SGDLS and CDR2 YYNGEE. The CDR3 reads CASSVVLGTAEQFF. CDR3 bases: TGTGCCAGCAGCGTAGTACTAGGTACGGCTGAGCAGTTCTTC.

V usage is TRBV10-1 and J usage is TRBJ2-2; D uncertain. This CDR3 contains 13 residues. Germline V lookup: CDR1 WNHNN, CDR2 SYGVQD (reference sequence). Trimming took 8 bases from V and 1 from J, leaving 8 bases between them. The CDR3 DNA is TGCGCCAGCTCTCCAGGGAACACCGGGGAGCTGTTTTTT. Translation: CASSPGNTGELFF.

The chain has TRBV5-4 and TRBJ2-7; D might be TRBD2 (5 bases). V lost 3 bases and J lost 0, with 10 bases in between. The CDR3 contains 14 residues. The germline V gene encodes CDR1 SGHNT and CDR2 YYREEE (reference sequence). CDR3 nucleotide sequence: TGTGCCAGCAGCTCCAGAGGGCTCTCCTACGAGCAGTACTTC. Encoded protein: CASSSRGLSYEQYF.

The gene calls are TRBV28 and TRBJ2-1; 9 nucleotides match TRBD2. CDR1 and CDR2 from the germline V gene are MDHEN and SYDVKM. The CDR3 has 18 amino acids. V shed 6 bases and J 6 bases; nucleotides not matched to a gene: 18. CDR3 region: CASSPLILASGTINEQFF. CDR3 DNA: TGTGCCAGCAGCCCTTTAATCCTGGCTAGCGGGACCATCAATGAGCAGTTCTTC.

The genes are TRBV28 and TRBJ2-2; possibly TRBD1 for D (5 bases). V dropped 7 bases and J dropped 2 bases, with 11 bases sitting between them. Germline CDR1 is MDHEN and CDR2 is SYDVKM. The length of the CDR3 is 14 residues. The CDR3 nucleotides are TGTGCCAGCATTTGGACATTTAACACCGGGGAGCTGTTTTTT. Amino acids: CASIWTFNTGELFF.

The chain joins TRBV14 to TRBJ1-1, with unresolved D. The CDR3 is made up of 13 amino acids. The V and J ends lost 5 bases and 0 bases respectively, with 7 bases between them. The germline V gene has CDR1 SGHDN and CDR2 FVKESK. The CDR3 DNA follows: TGTGCCAGCAGCACAAAACTGAACACTGAAGCTTTCTTT. Protein product: CASSTKLNTEAFF.

This sequence joins TRBV27 and TRBJ2-7; the D gene is possibly TRBD1 (5 bases). V was clipped by 6 bases and J by 3 bases, with 18 bases between them. In germline, CDR1 is MNHEY, CDR2 SMNVEV (reference sequence). The CDR3 has 15 residues. CDR3 sequence: CASRLKGPIYYEQYF. CDR3 nucleotide sequence: TGTGCCAGCAGATTAAAGGGGCCTATCTACTACGAGCAGTACTTC.

This chain joins TRBV7-3 and TRBJ1-1; a weak D match, TRBD1 (5 bases). The CDR3 totals 13 residues. Trimming took 4 bases from V and 7 from J, leaving 13 bases between them. The germline gives CDR1 SGHTA, CDR2 FQGTGA. CDR3 nucleotide sequence: TGTGCCAGCAGCTCCGGGACCTTCCGTGAAGCTTTCTTT. This sequence encodes CASSSGTFREAFF.

The rearrangement links TRBV5-1 to TRBJ1-2, with a weak D call TRBD1 (6 bases). CDR3 length: 13 amino acids. Trimming shortened V by 4 bases and J by 6 bases, and 13 bases separated the two germline ends. CDR1 is SGHRS, CDR2 YFSETQ, per germline. CDR3 nucleotides: TGCGCCAGCAGCGCCAGGGGTACCAATGGCTACACCTTC. Its translation is CASSARGTNGYTF.

The chain combines TRBV5-5 with TRBJ2-7; TRBD2 matches 10 bases. The CDR3 consists of 15 residues. The trim removed 1 base at V and 4 bases at J, leaving 5 bases unmatched. CDR1 and CDR2 (germline): SGHKS, YYEKEE (reference sequence). CDR3 loop: CASSLTGTSVYEQYF. As DNA, the CDR3 is TGTGCCAGCAGCTTGACCGGGACTAGCGTTTACGAGCAGTACTTC.

The chain carries TRBV5-1 and TRBJ2-2, with 8 bases identical to TRBD2. Germline lookup yields CDR1 SGHRS and CDR2 YFSETQ. This CDR3 comprises 16 residues. J was trimmed by 4 bases and V by 0 bases; bases with no gene match: 5. CDR3 in DNA: TGCGCCAGCAGCTTGGATCCAGCGGGAGTCACCGGGGAGCTGTTTTTT. It yields the protein CASSLDPAGVTGELFF.

The chain links TRBV9 to TRBJ2-1; TRBD1 is a possible D gene (6 bases). Germline V gene data show CDR1 as SGDLS and CDR2 as YYNGEE. The CDR3 contains 16 residues. The germline V and J ends were trimmed by 3 bases and 7 bases, with 20 bases remaining between them. CDR3 in DNA: TGTGCCAGCAGCGGGGGGCGCCAGGTTGGTTTTAATGAGCAGTTCTTC. Translating it yields CASSGGRQVGFNEQFF.

The rearrangement links TRBV5-1 to TRBJ2-3, with unresolved D. Germline V gene lookup returns CDR1 SGHRS and CDR2 YFSETQ. The germline V and J ends were trimmed by 4 bases and 2 bases, with 11 bases remaining between them. The CDR3 is 14 amino acids. The CDR3 is CASSPVQSTDTQYF. In DNA, the CDR3 is TGCGCCAGCAGCCCTGTGCAGTCCACAGATACGCAGTATTTT.

A word on this clone: In the same sample, other DNA sequences code for this CDR3. The chain employs TRBV7-9 and TRBJ1-4; TRBD1 aligns across 7 bases. The CDR3 has 13 residues. Trimming removed 5 bases from V and 8 bases from J; junction bases left unmatched: 5. Germline values: CDR1 SEHNR, CDR2 FQNEAQ (reference sequence). CDR3 sequence reads: CASSRTGGEKLFF. CDR3 in DNA: TGTGCCAGCAGCCGGACAGGAGGAGAAAAACTGTTTTTT.

The chain combines TRBV10-3 with TRBJ1-2; D call uncertain. In germline, CDR1 is ENHRY, CDR2 SYGVKD. The V end was cut by 5 bases, the J end by 4 bases, with 5 bases between. The CDR3 runs 11 residues. The DNA of the CDR3 is TGTGCCATCAGTACACCCTATGGCTACACCTTC. Residues: CAISTPYGYTF.

The chain couples TRBV19 to TRBJ1-1; D remains unclear. This CDR3 spans 13 amino acids. The V gene lost 5 bases and the J gene lost 1 base, with 8 bases spanning the gap. Germline assignment: CDR1 LNHDA and CDR2 SQIVND (reference sequence). CDR3 nucleotide sequence: TGTGCCAGTAGTTCAAAAAGGAACACTGAAGCTTTCTTT. Translated, it gives CASSSKRNTEAFF.

V is TRBV19 and J is TRBJ1-5, with 8 bases that match TRBD1. Trimming at V came to 5 bases and at J to 2 bases, leaving 5 bases not matched to a gene. This CDR3 is built from 15 residues. Germline loops: CDR1 LNHDA, CDR2 SQIVND (reference sequence). CDR3 in DNA: TGTGCCAGTAGTTTACAGGGGGTGGGCAATCAGCCCCAGCATTTT. Protein: CASSLQGVGNQPQHF.

The sample holds one count of this clone. V usage is TRBV5-1 and J usage is TRBJ2-5; 9 positions match TRBD1. Germline V gene sequence: CDR1 SGHRS, CDR2 YFSETQ. V trimming: 0 bases; J trimming: 4 bases; junction bases outside the gene matches: 4. This CDR3 is 15 amino acids long. CDR3 in DNA: TGCGCCAGCAGCTTGGCCCTGGACAGGGGAGAGACCCAGTACTTC. This encodes CASSLALDRGETQYF.

The DNA for the CDR3 is TGTGCCAGCAGCTTAGCTAGAACGGGACGGGGGAGCAATGAGCAGTTCTTC. Amino acid sequence: CASSLARTGRGSNEQFF. The chain has TRBV11-2 and TRBJ2-1, with D perhaps TRBD2 (6 bases). The germline gives CDR1 SGHAT, CDR2 FQNNGV. Trimming pared 1 base from V and 6 bases from J, leaving 19 bases between. The CDR3 spans 17 residues. Full variable domain (outside the CDR3, taken from reference TRBV11-2 and TRBJ2-1): EAGVAQSPRYKIIEKRQSVAFWCNPISGHATLYWYQQILGQGPKLLIQFQNNGVVDDSQLPKDRFSAERLKGVDSTLKIQPAKLEDSAVYLCASSLARTGRGSNEQFFGPGTRLTVL.

The chain is built from TRBV5-1 and TRBJ2-3, with 14 bases fitting TRBD2. Trimming at V came to 3 bases and at J to 4 bases, leaving 7 bases not matched to a gene. The CDR3 length is 17 residues. Per the germline V gene, CDR1 is SGHRS and CDR2 is YFSETQ. For the CDR3, the DNA is TGCGCCAGCAGCTCCGGGACTAGCGGGAGTTTAGCAGATACGCAGTATTTT. This translates into CASSSGTSGSLADTQYF. Based on the CDR3 plus reference TRBV5-1 and TRBJ2-3, the full variable domain is KAGVTQTPRYLIKTRGQQVTLSCSPISGHRSVSWYQQTPGQGLQFLFEYFSETQRNKGNFPGRFSGRQFSNSRSEMNVSTLELGDSALYLCASSSGTSGSLADTQYFGPGTRLTVL.

Concerning this clone itself: Other DNA sequences in the same sample also yield this CDR3. The CDR3 spells CASSPLAGTDTQYF. For the CDR3, the DNA is TGTGCCAGCTCACCACTAGCGGGCACAGATACGCAGTATTTT. The V and J genes are TRBV18 and TRBJ2-3; possibly TRBD2 for D (6 bases). CDR1 and CDR2 from the germline V gene are KGHSH and LQKENI. The ends were cut back, 1 base at V and 1 base at J, with 6 bases in the middle. The CDR3 length is 14 residues.

The count of this clone is one. The CDR3 sequence is CASRGSGAAYEQYF. CDR3 bases: TGTGCCAGCAGGGGAAGCGGGGCCGCCTACGAGCAGTACTTC. The J gene is TRBJ2-7, the V gene TRBV2; 7 bases are a match to TRBD2. The trim removed 6 bases at V and 2 bases at J, leaving 7 bases unmatched. This CDR3 comprises 14 residues. The germline gives CDR1 SNHLY, CDR2 FYNNEI.

This chain links TRBV27 with TRBJ2-7; 10 nucleotides match TRBD2. Per germline, CDR1 MNHEY and CDR2 SMNVEV (reference sequence). This CDR3 contains 13 residues. With 10 bases clipped from V and 4 bases from J, the junction kept 7 bases outside the gene matches. CDR3 loop: CATGPSGSYEQYF. In nucleotides, the CDR3 is TGTGCCACCGGGCCTAGCGGGAGTTACGAGCAGTACTTC.

This chain joins TRBV2 and TRBJ2-5; D perhaps matches TRBD2 (6 bases). The CDR3 contains 12 residues. The germline V gene encodes CDR1 SNHLY and CDR2 FYNNEI. Here the CDR3 DNA reads TGTGCGGATGGGGGGTTGGCAGAGACCCAGTACTTC. Protein product: CADGGLAETQYF.

V usage is TRBV7-2 and J usage is TRBJ2-7, with D unresolved. From germline, CDR1 is SGHTA and CDR2 FQGNSA. The CDR3 is made up of 14 amino acids. Trimming stripped 1 base from V and 2 bases from J, with 9 bases between. This chain's CDR3 is CASSLEAEAYEQYF. CDR3 DNA: TGTGCCAGCAGCTTAGAGGCCGAAGCCTACGAGCAGTACTTC.

The chain joins TRBV6-6 to TRBJ1-3; D not resolved. V was clipped by 2 bases and J by 3 bases, with 14 bases between them. This CDR3 spans 16 amino acids. The V gene's germline CDR1 is MNHNY and CDR2 SVGAGI (reference sequence). CDR3 sequence reads: CASSYGEGWNGNTIYF. CDR3 nucleotide sequence: TGTGCCAGCAGTTACGGGGAGGGCTGGAATGGAAACACCATATATTTT.

The chain links TRBV7-9 to TRBJ2-1, with 9 bases fitting TRBD2. Germline lookup yields CDR1 SEHNR and CDR2 FQNEAQ (reference sequence). Losses at the gene ends were 8 bases for V and 10 bases for J; bases not matched to a gene: 15. This CDR3 contains 15 residues. CDR3 sequence: CASDLGLAGYQEQFF. The CDR3 bases are TGTGCCAGCGATCTGGGGCTAGCGGGATATCAAGAGCAGTTCTTC.

This chain uses TRBV9 with TRBJ2-7; a weak D match, TRBD2 (6 bases). Trimming removed 0 bases from V and 5 bases from J, with 9 bases in between. This CDR3 is built from 13 residues. Per germline, CDR1 SGDLS and CDR2 YYNGEE. The DNA for the CDR3 is TGTGCCAGCAGCGTAGCTTGGGGGGACGAGCAGTACTTC. Residues: CASSVAWGDEQYF.

The chain recombines TRBV5-1 with TRBJ2-3; 15 nucleotides line up with TRBD2. Germline values: CDR1 SGHRS, CDR2 YFSETQ. CDR3 length equals 18 residues. Trimming took 3 bases from V and 4 from J; bases not matched to a gene: 9. CDR3 amino acids: CASSWGLAGGGKPDTQYF. In DNA form, the CDR3 reads TGCGCCAGCAGCTGGGGACTAGCGGGAGGAGGGAAGCCAGATACGCAGTATTTT.